What follows are 29 T cell receptor beta chains derived from one specimen sequenced in a study of CD8+CD57+ T cells in acquired aplastic anemia. Sequencing involved patients with CD8+CD57+ cell expansion previously shown by flow cytometry. Profiling of TCR beta VDJ combinations and CDR3 sequences used genomic DNA as template. TCRdb ran MiXCR on the reads and lists one entry per CDR3 protein. The repertoire has roughly 260,000 distinct CDR3 sequences, 40% to 50% of them found once; the top ten carry about 7.8%. The sequencing sample was made of sorted CD4+, CD8+, or CD8+CD57+ T cells (not recorded which) from PBMCs. The source is a human donor with aplastic anemia.

About this clonotype: A read error may explain this, as a much larger clone is one base away. Here the CDR3 reads CASGEDGPNEKLFF. The CDR3 bases are TGTGCCAGCGGTGAGGACGGACCAAATGAAAAACTGTTTTTT. The rearrangement joins TRBV9 to TRBJ1-4; D ambiguous. The CDR3 runs 14 residues. CDR1 is SGDLS, CDR2 YYNGEE, per germline. Trimming shortened V by 7 bases and J by 5 bases, and 15 bases separated the two germline ends.

This clonotype was counted a few times. V and J are TRBV10-1 and TRBJ1-1; D uncertain. The CDR3 length is 13 residues. Trimming left V 3 bases short and J 3 bases short, with 8 bases between. Germline lookup yields CDR1 WNHNN and CDR2 SYGVQD (reference sequence). DNA of the CDR3: TGCGCCAGCAGTGACAAGGTAGACACTGAAGCTTTCTTT. It specifies CASSDKVDTEAFF.

The chain recombines TRBV12-3 or TRBV12-4 with TRBJ1-6; the match to TRBD1 covers 8 bases. J lost 7 bases, V lost 5 bases, and 10 bases had no gene match. The CDR3 runs 16 residues. The CDR3 DNA reads as TGTGCCAGCAGTCGTTTCGGGACAGGCGGCAATTCACCCCTCCACTTT. Protein: CASSRFGTGGNSPLHF.

This chain joins TRBV6-4 and TRBJ1-2; 10 bases are a match to TRBD1. Germline loops: CDR1 MRHNA, CDR2 SNTAGT. The junction had 4 bases not matched to a gene; V was cut back by 2 bases and J by 4 bases. This CDR3 comprises 15 residues. CDR3 coding DNA: TGTGCCAGCAGTGACGCGACAGGGGGCCTCTATGGCTACACCTTC. Translating it yields CASSDATGGLYGYTF.

This clonotype showed up many times. The rearrangement joins TRBV6-5 to TRBJ2-2; 8 bases align to TRBD2. J gave up 10 bases and V 5 bases, and 6 bases lay outside the gene matches. This CDR3 region has 13 residues. Per the germline V gene, CDR1 is MNHEY and CDR2 is SVGAGI. This CDR3 is CASSTGGRMELFF. DNA for the CDR3: TGTGCCAGCAGTACGGGCGGGAGGATGGAGCTGTTTTTT.

The genes are TRBV7-3 and TRBJ2-7; 7 positions match TRBD2. The CDR3 is 17 amino acids. V lost 6 bases and J lost 4; bases outside the gene matches: 18. The germline V gene has CDR1 SGHTA and CDR2 FQGTGA. As DNA, the CDR3 is TGTGCCAGCAGTGCTTGGGAGGCATCGGGAGGTCAATACGAGCAGTACTTC. This encodes CASSAWEASGGQYEQYF. The variable domain in full, completed from reference TRBV7-3 and TRBJ2-7, reads GAGVSQTPSNKVTEKGKYVELRCDPISGHTALYWYRQSLGQGPEFLIYFQGTGAADDSGLPNDRFFAVRPEGSVSTLKIQRTERGDSAVYLCASSAWEASGGQYEQYFGPGTRLTVT.

This clonotype was recorded a few times. This rearrangement joins TRBV7-9 to TRBJ2-3, with TRBD2 identical over 12 bases. The germline V gene has CDR1 SEHNR and CDR2 FQNEAQ (reference sequence). This CDR3 region has 16 residues. J was trimmed by 0 bases and V by 5 bases; bases with no gene match: 3. The CDR3 reads CASSPGTSGSTDTQYF. As DNA, the CDR3 is TGTGCCAGCAGCCCGGGGACTAGCGGGAGCACAGATACGCAGTATTTT.

This sequence joins TRBV7-2 and TRBJ1-1; 8 bases align to TRBD1. The V gene's germline CDR1 is SGHTA and CDR2 FQGNSA. The V gene end was trimmed by 5 bases and the J gene end by 3 bases; junction bases not matched to a gene: 5. The CDR3 length is 14 residues. The CDR3 loop reads CASSRNRGYTEAFF. The CDR3 region has the DNA TGTGCCAGCAGCAGGAACAGGGGGTACACTGAAGCTTTCTTT.

The rearrangement joins TRBV7-9 to TRBJ2-3; 7 bases map to TRBD2. The CDR3 is 12 amino acids. Germline V gene data show CDR1 as SEHNR and CDR2 as FQNEAQ (reference sequence). Trimming at V came to 8 bases and at J to 11 bases, leaving 10 bases not matched to a gene. In nucleotides, the CDR3 is TGTGCCAGCCCCGGGGGGAGCAATGAGCAGTATTTT. Amino acid sequence: CASPGGSNEQYF. The whole variable domain, filled in from reference TRBV7-9 and TRBJ2-3, reads DTGVSQNPRHKITKRGQNVTFRCDPISEHNRLYWYRQTLGQGPEFLTYFQNEAQLEKSRLLSDRFSAERPKGSFSTLEIQRTEQGDSAMYLCASPGGSNEQYFGPGTRLTVL.

In this sample, this clonotype turned up many times. The chain recombines TRBV14 with TRBJ2-1; D ambiguous. The CDR3 extends over 12 amino acids. Germline-derived CDR1 and CDR2 are SGHDN and FVKESK. Trimming shortened V by 3 bases and J by 15 bases, and 15 bases separated the two germline ends. The CDR3 DNA is TGTGCCAGCAGCCATTTTAGGCTGGCTCGGTTCTTC. Protein sequence: CASSHFRLARFF.

J is TRBJ1-2 and V is TRBV5-5; D is unclear. V lost 0 bases and J 6 bases, leaving 9 bases between the germline ends. Per germline, CDR1 SGHKS and CDR2 YYEKEE (reference sequence). This CDR3 is built from 13 residues. The CDR3 coding sequence is TGTGCCAGCAGCTTGGCAGAGAGGGATGGCTACACCTTC. It is translated as CASSLAERDGYTF. Drawing the rest from reference TRBV5-5 and TRBJ1-2, the complete variable domain is DAGVTQSPTHLIKTRGQQVTLRCSPISGHKSVSWYQQVLGQGPQFIFQYYEKEERGRGNFPDRFSARQFPNYSSELNVNALLLGDSALYLCASSLAERDGYTFGSGTRLTVV.

This clonotype was observed many times. This chain joins TRBV20-1 and TRBJ1-5; 9 bases line up with TRBD1. Germline values: CDR1 DFQATT, CDR2 SNEGSKA (reference sequence). This CDR3 has 18 amino acids. J lost 2 bases, V lost 7 bases, and 18 bases had no gene match. CDR3 region: CSVSKIRTGVSGNQPQHF. For the CDR3, the DNA is TGCAGTGTTAGCAAAATCCGGACAGGGGTGTCGGGCAATCAGCCCCAGCATTTT.

The V gene is TRBV29-1, the J gene TRBJ2-7, with a weak D call TRBD1 (6 bases). The CDR3 has 12 residues. The germline V gene encodes CDR1 SQVTM and CDR2 ANQGSEA. The V end lost 4 bases, the J end lost 6 bases, and 13 bases lay between the germline ends. In nucleotides, the CDR3 is TGCAGCGTTGTCAGGGGAAGGGGCGAGCAGTACTTC. Translated, it gives CSVVRGRGEQYF.

V and J are TRBV30 and TRBJ1-4; 7 nucleotides agree with TRBD1. The CDR3 contains 13 residues. Germline V lookup: CDR1 GTSNPN, CDR2 SVGIG (reference sequence). V lost 6 bases to trimming and J lost 8 bases; unmatched junction nucleotides: 9. The CDR3 is CACPTGQEEKLFF. The CDR3 region has the DNA TGTGCCTGCCCGACAGGGCAGGAAGAAAAACTGTTTTTT.

The rearrangement joins TRBV6-1 to TRBJ2-7; 8 nucleotides match TRBD2. Per the germline V gene, CDR1 is MNHNS and CDR2 is SASEGT. With 11 bases clipped from V and 3 bases from J, the junction kept 12 bases outside the gene matches. CDR3 length: 14 amino acids. The chain's CDR3 is CAAAHPSGFYEQYF. CDR3 bases: TGTGCCGCAGCCCACCCTAGCGGGTTCTACGAGCAGTACTTC.

This clonotype was found many times. The J gene is TRBJ1-1, the V gene TRBV7-6; D ambiguous. Germline CDR1 is SGHVS and CDR2 is FNYEAQ. This CDR3 is 16 amino acids long. V lost 3 bases and J lost 0, with 14 bases in between. The CDR3 reads CASSLPDGALNTEAFF. In DNA, the CDR3 is TGTGCCAGCAGCTTGCCGGACGGAGCGCTGAACACTGAAGCTTTCTTT.

This clonotype occurred a few times. The J gene is TRBJ1-1, the V gene TRBV3-1, with 7 bases fitting TRBD1. The V segment lost 5 bases and the J segment 5 bases; nucleotides outside the gene matches: 2. The CDR3 loop spans 12 amino acids. CDR1 and CDR2 (germline): LGHDT, YNNKEL (reference sequence). CDR3 protein: CASSLQGTEAFF. In nucleotides, the CDR3 is TGTGCCAGCAGCTTACAGGGGACTGAAGCTTTCTTT.

The chain couples TRBV6-4 to TRBJ2-1; 9 bases are a match to TRBD2. V dropped 3 bases and J dropped 12; count of bases not matched to a gene: 12. CDR1 and CDR2 (germline): MRHNA, SNTAGT. The CDR3 is 15 amino acids. The CDR3 nucleotides read TGTGCCAGCAGTGAAGCAGCGGGGGGCACAGATACGCAGTTCTTC. It is translated as CASSEAAGGTDTQFF.

Turning to this clonotype: A read error may be the cause here, since a much bigger clone is one base away. The chain has TRBV5-5 and TRBJ1-3; D is undetermined. The CDR3 is 16 residues long. Trimming stripped 2 bases from V and 4 bases from J, with 16 bases between. Germline CDR1 reads SGHKS; CDR2 reads YYEKEE (reference sequence). CDR3 region: CASSLGLEVWGNTIYF. In nucleotides, the CDR3 is TGTGCCAGCAGCTTAGGGCTTGAGGTCTGGGGAAACACCATATATTTT.

This chain uses TRBV7-9 with TRBJ1-2; 7 nucleotides align to TRBD1. With V trimmed by 6 bases and J by 3 bases, 4 bases remained unmatched. The V gene's germline CDR1 is SEHNR and CDR2 FQNEAQ (reference sequence). The length of the CDR3 is 13 residues. The CDR3 region has the DNA TGTGCCAGCAGACCCGGGACAGACTATGGCTACACCTTC. This translates into CASRPGTDYGYTF.

J is TRBJ2-3 and V is TRBV29-1; D possibly corresponds to TRBD2 (6 bases). Trimming took off 4 bases at V and 3 bases at J, with 11 bases between the two ends. The germline V gene encodes CDR1 SQVTM and CDR2 ANQGSEA. The CDR3 has 13 residues. CDR3 amino acids: CSVVGGVTDTQYF. The CDR3 nucleotides are TGCAGCGTTGTCGGGGGAGTTACAGATACGCAGTATTTT.

The chain has TRBV9 and TRBJ2-2, with 9 positions matching TRBD2. V lost 4 bases to trimming and J lost 0 bases; unmatched junction nucleotides: 13. The CDR3 sequence is 19 residues long. Germline CDR1 reads SGDLS; CDR2 reads YYNGEE. CDR3 coding DNA: TGTGCCAGCAGCCCGAGGGGGGTAGCGGGGGATGCGAACACCGGGGAGCTGTTTTTT. Protein sequence: CASSPRGVAGDANTGELFF.

CDR3 DNA sequence: TGTGCCAGCAGCCCCCGACAGGGGAGGAACGAGCAGTACTTC. It encodes CASSPRQGRNEQYF. The chain is built from TRBV3-1 and TRBJ2-7, with TRBD1 identical over 8 bases. Per the germline V gene, CDR1 is LGHDT and CDR2 is YNNKEL (reference sequence). The CDR3 consists of 14 residues. J lost 5 bases, V lost 4 bases, and 7 bases had no gene match.

Notes on this clonotype: At one boundary the junction diverges from the germline segment, which might be a read error. J is TRBJ2-7 and V is TRBV7-9; 7 nucleotides agree with TRBD2. Looked up from germline, CDR1 is SEHNR and CDR2 is FQNEAQ (reference sequence). This CDR3 is 14 amino acids long. The DNA of the CDR3 is TGCGCCAGCAGCTTCGGGACTAAAAGCTACGAGCAGTACTTC. It yields the protein CASSFGTKSYEQYF. The full variable domain, rest sourced from reference TRBV7-9 and TRBJ2-7, is DTGVSQNPRHKITKRGQNVTFRCDPISEHNRLYWYRQTLGQGPEFLTYFQNEAQLEKSRLLSDRFSAERPKGSFSTLEIQRTEQGDSAMYLCASSFGTKSYEQYFGPGTRLTVT.

V and J are TRBV7-9 and TRBJ1-6; weak D call: TRBD1 (5 bases). V was trimmed by 5 bases and J by 5 bases, leaving 16 bases between them. Germline V gene lookup returns CDR1 SEHNR and CDR2 FQNEAQ (reference sequence). This CDR3 has 16 amino acids. The CDR3 coding sequence is TGTGCCAGCAGCCCCACGACCCAGGGTCATAATTCACCCCTCCACTTT. It specifies CASSPTTQGHNSPLHF.

The table lists this clonotype with many counts. The chain has TRBV29-1 and TRBJ2-1; 7 nucleotides match TRBD2. CDR1 is SQVTM and CDR2 is ANQGSEA in the germline V gene. The J segment lost 6 bases and the V segment lost 4 bases, leaving 9 bases of the junction unmatched. The CDR3 loop spans 14 amino acids. CDR3 amino acids: CSVVAGVGGNEQFF. The DNA for the CDR3 is TGCAGCGTTGTTGCGGGAGTGGGGGGCAATGAGCAGTTCTTC.

The sample holds many counts of this clonotype. This sequence joins TRBV30 and TRBJ2-7; D is undetermined. The CDR3 is made up of 12 amino acids. Trimming stripped 0 bases from V and 5 bases from J, with 8 bases between. Germline CDR1 GTSNPN, CDR2 SVGIG (reference sequence). The CDR3 is CAWSVGGDEQYF. Written as DNA, the CDR3 is TGTGCCTGGAGTGTAGGTGGGGACGAGCAGTACTTC. The full variable domain, completed using reference TRBV30 and TRBJ2-7, is SQTIHQWPATLVQPVGSPLSLECTVEGTSNPNLYWYRQAAGRGLQLLFYSVGIGQISSEVPQNLSASRPQDRQFILSSKKLLLSDSGFYLCAWSVGGDEQYFGPGTRLTVT.

The chain employs TRBV12-3 or TRBV12-4 and TRBJ2-7, with 8 bases lining up with TRBD1. The CDR3 has 17 residues. Unmatched junction bases numbered 12, after V lost 3 bases and J lost 2 bases. Here the CDR3 reads CASSFLGSQGATYEQYF. The CDR3 DNA sequence: TGTGCCAGCAGTTTTCTGGGGTCGCAGGGGGCGACCTACGAGCAGTACTTC.

V usage is TRBV6-1 and J usage is TRBJ1-1, with 9 bases identical to TRBD1. The ends lost 5 bases at V and 4 bases at J; junction bases unmatched: 5. Germline assignment: CDR1 MNHNS and CDR2 SASEGT. The CDR3 loop spans 14 amino acids. CDR3 coding DNA: TGTGCCAGCAGTTCTGGGACAGGGTCCACTGAAGCTTTCTTT. Translating gives CASSSGTGSTEAFF.